The clone carrying this T cell receptor beta chain was counted between two and nine times. Its antigen remains unknown. The data are from a study of T-cell memory formation after mild COVID-19. MiXCR, applied by TCRdb to the 5' RACE reads, yields one record per CDR3 protein. The sample yields about 82,000 distinct CDR3 sequences, over 13% seen once. Notes on the study in general: Pre-infection memory held some responding clones, suggesting pre-existing cross-reactive T cells responded. CD4+ bias marked clones expanding day 15 to 37, unlike balanced contracting clones.

The V end lost 5 bases, the J end lost 5 bases, and 7 bases lay between the germline ends. The CDR3 is 12 residues long. CDR1 is SEHNR and CDR2 is FQNEAQ in the germline V gene (reference sequence). Specimen: PBMCs or a T cell subset sorted from them (not recorded which). The V and J genes are TRBV7-9 and TRBJ2-1, with no clear D. The receptor's source is a man younger than 35 who had mild COVID-19 (a few samples of this study predate the infection). Cell type and time point are not known. CDR3 DNA: TGTGCCAGCAGCACGGAACACAATGAGCAGTTCTTC. This translates into CASSTEHNEQFF. Variable domain in full (rest from reference TRBV7-9 and TRBJ2-1): DTGVSQNPRHKITKRGQNVTFRCDPISEHNRLYWYRQTLGQGPEFLTYFQNEAQLEKSRLLSDRFSAERPKGSFSTLEIQRTEQGDSAMYLCASSTEHNEQFFGPGTRLTVL.